Shown below are 19 T cell receptor beta chains from a single sample sequenced in a study of shared clonotypes between healthy human individuals. Profiling relied on immunoSEQ multiplex PCR, and the TCRdb table lists in-frame clones only, not all of them. The sample carries about 980,000 clones, 76% recorded once. The sequencing sample was made of memory CD4+ T cells sorted from blood. The subset was: CD45RA-negative fraction. Receptors were obtained from a man aged 18-30 years in good health.

V usage is TRBV5-1 and J usage is TRBJ2-3, with a tentative D call TRBD2 (6 bases). In germline, CDR1 is SGHRS, CDR2 YFSETQ. The V and J ends lost 0 bases and 10 bases respectively, with 9 bases between them. This CDR3 has 12 amino acids. The chain's CDR3 is CASSLDRRAQYF. In DNA form, the CDR3 reads TGCGCCAGCAGCTTGGACCGGAGGGCGCAGTATTTT.

At least ten counts were recorded for this clone. The CDR3 is CASMGQRSTDTQYF. CDR3 nucleotides: TGTGCCAGTATGGGACAGAGAAGCACAGATACGCAGTATTTT. This chain connects TRBV2 to TRBJ2-3; TRBD1 matches at 7 bases. CDR1 and CDR2 from the germline V gene are SNHLY and FYNNEI. Losses at the gene ends were 9 bases for V and 0 bases for J; bases not matched to a gene: 6. CDR3 size: 14 residues.

The V and J genes are TRBV19 and TRBJ1-5; 12 positions agree with TRBD1. J lost 7 bases, V lost 1 base, and 5 bases had no gene match. The CDR3 is 16 residues long. Germline V CDR1 and CDR2: LNHDA, SQIVND (reference sequence). CDR3 protein: CASSIGGQGAGQPQHF. In DNA, the CDR3 is TGTGCCAGTAGTATAGGGGGACAGGGGGCAGGGCAGCCCCAGCATTTT.

This chain links TRBV27 with TRBJ2-5, with a weak D call TRBD2 (7 bases). Germline CDR1 and CDR2: MNHEY and SMNVEV (reference sequence). There are 15 residues in the CDR3. Trimming stripped 2 bases from V and 3 bases from J, with 13 bases between. The CDR3 nucleotides are TGTGCCAGCAGTTTACGGGGGGCGACGAAAGAGACCCAGTACTTC. Protein sequence: CASSLRGATKETQYF.

The rearrangement links TRBV27 to TRBJ2-7; no firm D call. This CDR3 is built from 13 residues. The V gene lost 6 bases and the J gene lost 4 bases, with 13 bases spanning the gap. In germline, CDR1 is MNHEY, CDR2 SMNVEV (reference sequence). This chain's CDR3 is CASSRGAGYEQYF. The CDR3 DNA follows: TGTGCCAGCAGCCGAGGAGCAGGATACGAGCAGTACTTC.

The rearrangement links TRBV7-2 to TRBJ1-1; 8 positions agree with TRBD1. CDR1 and CDR2 (germline): SGHTA, FQGNSA. The CDR3 is made up of 16 amino acids. V lost 5 bases to trimming and J lost 0 bases; unmatched junction nucleotides: 8. The CDR3 DNA reads as TGTGCCAGCAGCCCGGGGACAGGAATAATGAACACTGAAGCTTTCTTT. Its translation: CASSPGTGIMNTEAFF.

This clone occurred a few times. This chain uses TRBV30 with TRBJ1-3; 7 bases line up with TRBD1. V trimming: 4 bases; J trimming: 0 bases; junction bases outside the gene matches: 0. The V gene's germline CDR1 is GTSNPN and CDR2 SVGIG (reference sequence). The CDR3 contains 13 residues. CDR3 in DNA: TGTGCCTGGAACAGGGGCTCTGGAAACACCATATATTTT. Translating it yields CAWNRGSGNTIYF.

The chain is built from TRBV18 and TRBJ2-2; possible D gene TRBD2, 5 bases. With 3 bases removed from V and 0 bases from J, the gap between germline ends came to 8 bases. CDR1 and CDR2 (germline): KGHSH, LQKENI. There are 15 residues in the CDR3. The chain's CDR3 is CASSPQLANTGELFF. CDR3 nucleotide sequence: TGTGCCAGCTCACCCCAACTAGCGAACACCGGGGAGCTGTTTTTT.

V is TRBV19 and J is TRBJ1-2, with D uncertain. V was clipped by 7 bases and J by 4 bases, with 13 bases between them. The CDR3 contains 13 residues. From germline, CDR1 is LNHDA and CDR2 SQIVND (reference sequence). In DNA form, the CDR3 reads TGTGCCAGTAACGAGGGCAGGACCTATGGCTACACCTTC. Translation gives CASNEGRTYGYTF.

This clone occurred a few times. The chain carries TRBV10-3 and TRBJ2-5, with D unresolved. Deletions cut 3 bases from V and 2 bases from J, with 7 bases between. The CDR3 sequence is 13 residues long. Germline CDR1 ENHRY, CDR2 SYGVKD. The CDR3: CAISDSSQETQYF. The CDR3 region has the DNA TGTGCCATCAGTGACAGCAGTCAAGAGACCCAGTACTTC.

This clone was counted only a few times. CDR3 protein: CASRDSRNSPLHF. Here the CDR3 DNA reads TGTGCCAGCCGGGACAGCCGAAATTCACCCCTCCACTTT. This chain connects TRBV10-3 to TRBJ1-6; 7 nucleotides match TRBD1. CDR1 and CDR2 (germline): ENHRY, SYGVKD. V shed 10 bases and J 7 bases; nucleotides not matched to a gene: 7. CDR3 length: 13 residues.

The CDR3 is CASRPTGPSSYNSPLHF. In nucleotides, the CDR3 is TGTGCAAGTCGCCCAACGGGACCTAGCTCCTATAATTCACCCCTCCACTTT. The chain employs TRBV12-2 and TRBJ1-6. TRBV12-2 is given as a pseudogene. There are 17 residues in the CDR3.

The table lists this clone with a few counts. The chain carries TRBV18 and TRBJ1-5; tentative D call: TRBD1 (5 bases). Germline V CDR1 and CDR2: KGHSH, LQKENI. With 5 bases removed from V and 6 bases from J, the gap between germline ends came to 11 bases. This CDR3 spans 13 amino acids. The CDR3 reads CASSSDTGQPQHF. The CDR3 nucleotides are TGTGCCAGCTCATCAGATACAGGTCAGCCCCAGCATTTT.

The chain joins TRBV7-3 to TRBJ2-1; D possibly corresponds to TRBD2 (6 bases). Trimming left V 3 bases short and J 3 bases short, with 12 bases between. The CDR3 consists of 15 residues. The V gene's germline CDR1 is SGHTA and CDR2 FQGTGA. The CDR3 loop reads CASSLAAGNYNEQFF. CDR3 nucleotides: TGTGCCAGCAGCTTGGCAGCGGGTAACTACAATGAGCAGTTCTTC.

This rearrangement joins TRBV5-5 to TRBJ1-5, with a possible D match to TRBD1 (5 bases). Germline-derived CDR1 and CDR2 are SGHKS and YYEKEE (reference sequence). The V gene lost 4 bases and the J gene lost 3 bases, with 11 bases spanning the gap. The CDR3 runs 14 residues. For the CDR3, the DNA is TGTGCCAGCAGCCCCGGGACCACCAATCAGCCCCAGCATTTT. Its protein is CASSPGTTNQPQHF.

The V and J genes are TRBV5-1 and TRBJ2-7; 11 bases agree with TRBD2. The CDR3 is made up of 14 amino acids. The V gene's germline CDR1 is SGHRS and CDR2 YFSETQ. Germline trimming cut 7 bases from V and 5 bases from J; bases unmatched to any gene: 8. In DNA, the CDR3 is TGCGCCAGCGGTAGCGGGAGGGCCGGGGACGAGCAGTACTTC. It yields the protein CASGSGRAGDEQYF.

V gene TRBV29-1 combines with J gene TRBJ2-7; 14 positions match TRBD2. Per the germline V gene, CDR1 is SQVTM and CDR2 is ANQGSEA. CDR3 length: 15 residues. V shed 6 bases and J 6 bases; nucleotides not matched to a gene: 10. The CDR3 DNA sequence: TGCAGCGTAGTAGAACCGGGACTAGCGGGAGTCGAGCAGTACTTC. It is translated as CSVVEPGLAGVEQYF.

The chain carries TRBV2 and TRBJ2-1, with 9 nucleotides matching TRBD2. The CDR3 is made up of 15 amino acids. With V trimmed by 7 bases and J by 9 bases, 13 bases remained unmatched. Germline CDR1 and CDR2: SNHLY and FYNNEI. The CDR3 region has the DNA TGTGCCAGCATGGGGATAGCGGGGGTCCGAGGTGAGCAGTTCTTC. It codes for CASMGIAGVRGEQFF.

The chain is built from TRBV6-5 and TRBJ1-2; tentative D call: TRBD1 (5 bases). The V gene lost 5 bases and the J gene lost 6 bases, with 10 bases spanning the gap. This CDR3 spans 12 amino acids. Germline CDR1 MNHEY, CDR2 SVGAGI. CDR3 sequence: CASSGTGNGYTF. The CDR3 DNA follows: TGTGCCAGCAGTGGGACGGGAAATGGCTACACCTTC.